Below are 21 T cell receptor beta chains sequenced from a single sample in a study of T cell responses to AZD1222 COVID-19 vaccine. Method: immunoSEQ multiplex PCR; TCRdb's copy keeps in-frame clones and lacks some. Found here are 110,000 to 150,000 clones, roughly nine tenths of them singletons; the top ten hold about 3.5%. The sample consisted of peripheral blood, taken on day 0 of AZD1222 vaccination. The receptor set was obtained from an adult in good health.

This chain links TRBV5-4 with TRBJ1-6; D is perhaps TRBD1 (5 bases). With 2 bases removed from V and 11 bases from J, the gap between germline ends came to 14 bases. The germline V gene encodes CDR1 SGHNT and CDR2 YYREEE (reference sequence). The length of the CDR3 is 14 residues. The CDR3: CASSLRGAGAPLHF. The CDR3 DNA sequence: TGTGCCAGCAGCTTAAGAGGGGCCGGTGCACCCCTCCACTTT.

V and J are TRBV7-2 and TRBJ2-5; D assignment may be TRBD1 or TRBD2 (6 bases each). CDR1 and CDR2 from the germline V gene are SGHTA and FQGNSA. The germline V and J ends were trimmed by 1 base and 5 bases, with 11 bases remaining between them. The CDR3 runs to 14 residues. The CDR3 DNA reads as TGTGCCAGCAGCTTAGGTACAGGGAGGGAGACCCAGTACTTC. Amino acid sequence: CASSLGTGRETQYF.

This clone was counted a single time. The V call is TRBV9, the J call TRBJ2-5, with D maybe TRBD2 (6 bases). The CDR3 is made up of 15 amino acids. CDR1 SGDLS and CDR2 YYNGEE come from the germline V gene. Deletions cut 0 bases from V and 5 bases from J, with 14 bases between. DNA of the CDR3: TGTGCCAGCAGCGTAGGGACTCAAGGAGGGGAGACCCAGTACTTC. It is translated as CASSVGTQGGETQYF.

This rearrangement joins TRBV19 to TRBJ1-5; TRBD1 might be the D (6 bases). V was clipped by 2 bases and J by 2 bases, with 13 bases between them. CDR1 and CDR2 from the germline V gene are LNHDA and SQIVND (reference sequence). The CDR3 sequence is 16 residues long. In nucleotides, the CDR3 is TGTGCCAGTAGTATACGCCGGACAGACGGCAATCAGCCCCAGCATTTT. This encodes CASSIRRTDGNQPQHF.

The rearrangement links TRBV6-2 or TRBV6-3 to TRBJ1-2; D is unresolved. The V end lost 2 bases, the J end lost 3 bases, and 13 bases lay between the germline ends. This CDR3 spans 15 amino acids. CDR1 MNHEY and CDR2 SVGEGT come from the germline V gene. Here the CDR3 DNA reads TGTGCCAGCAGTTACGTCGGGGTTCTTGACTATGGCTACACCTTC. Its translation is CASSYVGVLDYGYTF.

J is TRBJ1-2 and V is TRBV5-8; no firm D call. The germline V gene encodes CDR1 SGHTS and CDR2 YDEGEE. The CDR3 covers 14 residues. The germline V and J ends were trimmed by 4 bases and 1 base, with 11 bases remaining between them. The CDR3 is CASSGGPINYGYTF. As DNA, the CDR3 is TGTGCCAGCAGCGGTGGACCGATTAACTATGGCTACACCTTC.

This chain links TRBV6-2 or TRBV6-3 with TRBJ2-2; D is possibly TRBD1 (6 bases). Between the trimmed V and J ends, which lost 8 bases and 0 bases, there was a span of 16 bases. Germline assignment: CDR1 MNHEY and CDR2 SVGEGT. This CDR3 comprises 16 residues. CDR3 in DNA: TGTGCCAGCCGCCATGGACAGCTCGCGAACACCGGGGAGCTGTTTTTT. Protein: CASRHGQLANTGELFF.

The chain links TRBV10-2 to TRBJ1-5, with no clear D. This CDR3 has 14 residues. V was trimmed by 0 bases and J by 5 bases, leaving 8 bases between them. The germline gives CDR1 WSHSY, CDR2 SAAADI. The CDR3 DNA is TGCGCCAGCAGTGAGTCAGGGAGATATCAGCCCCAGCATTTT. Translated, it gives CASSESGRYQPQHF.

The gene calls are TRBV30 and TRBJ2-7; D is perhaps TRBD1 or TRBD2 (5 bases each). The CDR3 runs to 10 residues. Germline CDR1 reads GTSNPN; CDR2 reads SVGIG (reference sequence). V lost 5 bases and J lost 6, with 8 bases in between. CDR3 region: CAWGGTEQYF. DNA of the CDR3: TGTGCCTGGGGGGGAACCGAGCAGTACTTC.

The gene calls are TRBV11-3 and TRBJ2-3; D not resolved. The germline V gene encodes CDR1 SGHNT and CDR2 YENEEA. Deletions cut 4 bases from V and 3 bases from J, with 23 bases between. The CDR3 length is 18 residues. The CDR3 DNA is TGTGCCAGCAGCTCCACCCGAGACCGAGGACGGATTACAGATACGCAGTATTTT. Its translation: CASSSTRDRGRITDTQYF.

V and J are TRBV11-2 and TRBJ1-2; 7 positions match TRBD1. The CDR3 length is 14 residues. J was trimmed by 8 bases and V by 5 bases; bases with no gene match: 11. Germline loops: CDR1 SGHAT, CDR2 FQNNGV. CDR3 DNA sequence: TGTGCCAGCAGCCCTGACAGGGATCTTTTGGGCTACACCTTC. Its protein product is CASSPDRDLLGYTF.

The genes are TRBV2 and TRBJ2-1; D is ambiguous. The CDR3 runs to 11 residues. Germline CDR1 is SNHLY and CDR2 is FYNNEI. The V and J ends lost 2 bases and 7 bases respectively, with 3 bases between them. CDR3 protein: CASSEQNEQFF. CDR3 DNA: TGTGCCAGCAGTGAACAGAATGAGCAGTTCTTC.

The chain recombines TRBV5-4 with TRBJ1-2, with D uncertain. The CDR3 is 14 residues long. Germline V gene data show CDR1 as SGHNT and CDR2 as YYREEE (reference sequence). Between the trimmed V and J ends, which lost 4 bases and 4 bases, there was a span of 14 bases. CDR3 in amino acids: CASSPAREVYGYTF. The CDR3 nucleotides read TGTGCCAGCAGCCCTGCTCGAGAGGTCTATGGCTACACCTTC.

This chain joins TRBV14 and TRBJ1-3; 9 bases fit TRBD1. CDR3 length equals 17 residues. The J segment lost 5 bases and the V segment lost 0 bases, leaving 8 bases of the junction unmatched. Germline-derived CDR1 and CDR2 are SGHDN and FVKESK. CDR3 sequence (DNA): TGTGCCAGCAGCCAAGATAGGATGGGACAGGGTCGAAACACCATATATTTT. Its protein is CASSQDRMGQGRNTIYF.

The V and J genes are TRBV7-2 and TRBJ1-6, with 7 nucleotides matching TRBD1. With 2 bases clipped from V and 5 bases from J, the junction kept 3 bases outside the gene matches. Germline V gives CDR1 SGHTA, CDR2 FQGNSA. This CDR3 is built from 15 residues. CDR3 protein: CASSLWTGNNSPLHF. The DNA for the CDR3 is TGTGCCAGCAGCTTATGGACAGGAAATAATTCACCCCTCCACTTT. The complete variable domain, with remaining parts taken from reference TRBV7-2 and TRBJ1-6, reads GAGVSQSPSNKVTEKGKDVELRCDPISGHTALYWYRQSLGQGLEFLIYFQGNSAPDKSGLPSDRFSAERTGGSVSTLTIQRTQQEDSAVYLCASSLWTGNNSPLHFGNGTRLTVT.

The chain has TRBV19 and TRBJ2-1; D not certain. Germline CDR1 is LNHDA and CDR2 is SQIVND (reference sequence). CDR3 length equals 14 residues. With 5 bases removed from V and 6 bases from J, the gap between germline ends came to 14 bases. The CDR3 coding sequence is TGTGCCAGTAGTGAGGAAATTGGTATCAATGAGCAGTTCTTC. Encoded protein: CASSEEIGINEQFF.

The V and J genes are TRBV7-2 and TRBJ1-6; TRBD1 is a possible D gene (6 bases). The CDR3 is 15 amino acids. Germline V lookup: CDR1 SGHTA, CDR2 FQGNSA. Trimming took off 5 bases at V and 5 bases at J, with 13 bases between the two ends. The CDR3 loop reads CASSTRQAHNSPLHF. In DNA, the CDR3 is TGTGCCAGCAGCACCAGACAGGCCCATAATTCACCCCTCCACTTT.

The chain has TRBV7-8 and TRBJ1-2, with a tentative D call TRBD1 (5 bases). The germline CDR1 and CDR2 sequences are SGHVS and FQNEAQ. The CDR3 runs to 14 residues. V dropped 5 bases and J dropped 4 bases, with 14 bases sitting between them. This chain's CDR3 is CASSLRQGPYGYTF. CDR3 DNA sequence: TGTGCCAGCAGCCTACGTCAGGGTCCCTATGGCTACACCTTC.

CDR3 nucleotide sequence: TGTGCCAGTAGTATTTCGGGGGCGAACACTGAAGCTTTCTTT. Translated, it gives CASSISGANTEAFF. The chain couples TRBV19 to TRBJ1-1, with D possibly TRBD1 on 6 matching bases. The CDR3 is made up of 14 amino acids. V shed 3 bases and J shed 1 base, with 9 bases lying between them. Germline CDR1 LNHDA, CDR2 SQIVND (reference sequence). The whole variable domain, remainder taken from reference TRBV19 and TRBJ1-1, is DGGITQSPKYLFRKEGQNVTLSCEQNLNHDAMYWYRQDPGQGLRLIYYSQIVNDFQKGDIAEGYSVSREKKESFPLTVTSAQKNPTAFYLCASSISGANTEAFFGQGTRLTVV.

V usage is TRBV7-8 and J usage is TRBJ1-3; perhaps TRBD1 as D (5 bases). This CDR3 is 17 amino acids long. The germline V gene encodes CDR1 SGHVS and CDR2 FQNEAQ. The V end lost 1 base, the J end lost 0 bases, and 13 bases lay between the germline ends. This CDR3 reads CASSLVGGRSSGNTIYF. CDR3 in DNA: TGTGCCAGCAGCTTAGTCGGGGGACGGAGCTCTGGAAACACCATATATTTT.

V is TRBV19 and J is TRBJ1-2; 8 bases align to TRBD1. Losses at the gene ends were 5 bases for V and 8 bases for J; bases not matched to a gene: 22. The CDR3 totals 18 residues. Looked up from germline, CDR1 is LNHDA and CDR2 is SQIVND (reference sequence). The CDR3: CASSHPRDRGRTPYGYTF. The CDR3 coding sequence is TGTGCCAGTAGTCATCCCCGCGACAGGGGTCGGACCCCCTACGGCTACACCTTC.